The sequence of this TCR beta chain was determined in a study of a mutant IDH1 vaccine in newly diagnosed glioma. Study details: In some groups vaccination began 4-6 weeks post-radiotherapy; others received it with temozolomide.

A remark on this clone: Its antigen is currently unknown.

As to time point: week 35, safety follow-up. Every vaccine dose comprised 300 ug of mutant IDH1 20-mer peptide plus topical imiquimod. The CDR3 contains 15 residues. Deletions cut 6 bases from V and 4 bases from J, with 18 bases between. In germline, CDR1 is PRHDT, CDR2 FYEKMQ (reference sequence). TCRdb's copy holds only in-frame clones and misses some; the assay was immunoSEQ multiplex PCR. Altogether tens of thousands of clones are present, about 74% being singletons, with the ten largest covering 4.7%. The sequence came from a man aged 50 or older with glioma. V gene TRBV13 combines with J gene TRBJ1-1, with D tentatively TRBD1 (6 bases). The input for sequencing was PBMCs, taken from a glioma patient whose treatment included an IDH1 peptide vaccine. CDR3 loop: CASRRIQGLGTEAFF. DNA for the CDR3: TGTGCCAGCAGACGGATACAGGGTCTGGGCACTGAAGCTTTCTTT.